The rows below give T cell receptor beta chains drawn from one sample of a study of T cell responses to AZD1222 COVID-19 vaccine. Repertoires were generated with immunoSEQ multiplex PCR, while TCRdb's copy carries only in-frame clones and drops some. Of about 130,000 clones in the sample, about 86% are singletons; the top ten hold around 12%. Sequencing was performed on peripheral blood, taken on day 0 of AZD1222 vaccination. These receptors were obtained from an adult in good health. The CDR3 runs from the conserved cysteine through the conserved F or W. A D gene is named only where the DNA matches it firmly. Expanded clones are given a class, and other clones once, few, many or no size at all.

j_gene	v_gene	d_gene	abundance	len	CDR3aa	CDR3nt
TRBJ2-7	TRBV7-6	TRBD1	-	16	CASSETRDRAPYEQYF	TGTGCCAGCAGCGAAACTCGGGACAGGGCCCCCTACGAGCAGTACTTC
TRBJ1-4	TRBV19	-	-	13	CASQPGTWEKLFF	TGTGCCAGCCAGCCGGGGACCTGGGAAAAACTGTTTTTT
TRBJ2-7	TRBV30	-	-	14	CAWSNPLRTYEQYF	TGTGCCTGGAGTAACCCGCTACGAACCTACGAGCAGTACTTC
TRBJ1-2	TRBV5-1	-	-	15	CASSFGRGFLEGYTF	TGCGCCAGCAGCTTCGGGAGGGGGTTTCTGGAGGGCTACACCTTC
TRBJ1-2	TRBV19	-	-	13	CASSIDVTYGYTF	TGTGCCAGTAGTATAGACGTGACCTATGGCTACACCTTC
TRBJ1-1	TRBV2	-	-	15	CASSESKGRNWVAFF	TGTGCCAGCAGTGAGAGTAAGGGCCGAAACTGGGTAGCTTTCTTT
TRBJ1-1	TRBV10-3	-	-	14	CAISEFRENTEAFF	TGTGCCATCAGTGAGTTTCGGGAGAACACTGAAGCTTTCTTT
TRBJ1-1	TRBV25-1	-	-	13	CASSVQGAAEAFF	TGTGCCAGCAGTGTCCAGGGTGCGGCTGAAGCTTTCTTT
TRBJ1-2	TRBV11-2	-	-	14	CASSLAPQNYGYTF	TGTGCCAGCAGCTTAGCCCCGCAGAACTATGGCTACACCTTC
TRBJ1-4	TRBV11-2	-	-	15	CASRRGGLSFEKLFF	TGTGCCAGCCGGCGAGGAGGGTTATCGTTTGAAAAACTGTTTTTT
TRBJ2-3	TRBV10-3	TRBD2	-	20	CAISESLAGGPSDYTDTQYF	TGTGCCATCAGTGAGTCTCTAGCGGGAGGGCCTTCTGACTACACAGATACGCAGTATTTT
TRBJ2-4	TRBV2	-	-	15	CASRRDFGPRVIQYF	TGTGCCAGCCGACGGGACTTTGGCCCCCGGGTCATTCAGTACTTC
TRBJ2-2	TRBV18	-	-	16	CASSQTTVENTGELFF	TGTGCCAGCTCACAAACGACAGTGGAGAACACCGGGGAGCTGTTTTTT
TRBJ1-1	TRBV14	-	-	19	CASSQDLATFSGMNTEAFF	TGTGCCAGCAGCCAAGATCTTGCGACGTTCTCGGGCATGAACACTGAAGCTTTCTTT
TRBJ2-1	TRBV9	-	once	15	CASSVGTRIYNEQFF	TGTGCCAGCAGCGTTGGGACAAGGATTTACAATGAGCAGTTCTTC
TRBJ1-2	TRBV21-1	-	-	13	CASSGESDYGYTF	TGTGCCAGCAGCGGGGAGTCTGACTATGGCTACACCTTC
TRBJ1-1	TRBV5-4	-	-	13	CASSSRGNTEAFF	TGTGCCAGCAGTTCCCGGGGGAACACTGAAGCTTTCTTT
TRBJ1-4	TRBV19	-	-	14	CASSWRSVEEKLFF	TGTGCCAGTAGTTGGAGAAGCGTGGAGGAAAAACTGTTTTTT
TRBJ1-2	TRBV7-2	-	once	14	CASSLPGRVYGYTF	TGTGCCAGCAGCCTACCTGGGAGGGTCTATGGCTACACCTTC
TRBJ2-1	TRBV7-3	TRBD2	-	15	CASSSGPSGWGEQFF	TGTGCCAGCAGCTCAGGTCCTAGCGGGTGGGGTGAGCAGTTCTTC
TRBJ1-1	TRBV4-1	-	-	16	CASSQVSPKGSTEAFF	TGCGCCAGCAGCCAAGTAAGTCCCAAAGGGAGCACTGAAGCTTTCTTT
TRBJ1-1	TRBV5-1	-	once	15	CASSLSGIENTEAFF	TGCGCCAGCAGCTTGAGTGGGATAGAAAACACTGAAGCTTTCTTT
TRBJ2-1	TRBV7-3	-	-	15	CASSLIGGAYNEQFF	TGTGCCAGCAGCTTAATCGGGGGCGCCTACAATGAGCAGTTCTTC
TRBJ1-2	TRBV27	-	-	13	CASSPSGIYGYTF	TGTGCCAGCAGTCCGTCAGGGATCTATGGCTACACCTTC
TRBJ2-7	TRBV25-1	-	-	16	CASSEYFSGPSYEQYF	TGTGCCAGCAGTGAATACTTTAGCGGTCCCTCCTACGAGCAGTACTTC
TRBJ1-1	TRBV19	TRBD1	-	13	CATRGQMNTEAFF	TGTGCCACAAGGGGACAGATGAACACTGAAGCTTTCTTT
TRBJ2-2	TRBV6-6	-	-	15	CASSRPTGGTGELFF	TGTGCCAGCAGTCGACCTACCGGGGGCACCGGGGAGCTGTTTTTT
TRBJ2-7	TRBV6-5	-	-	13	CASSWEPGSEQYF	TGTGCCAGCAGTTGGGAGCCGGGGAGCGAGCAGTACTTC
TRBJ2-2	TRBV9	-	-	15	CASRNRDPNTGELFF	TGTGCCAGCAGAAACAGGGACCCTAACACCGGGGAGCTGTTTTTT
TRBJ2-7	TRBV27	TRBD1	-	14	CASSLGAGGYEQYF	TGTGCCAGCAGTTTAGGGGCAGGGGGCTACGAGCAGTACTTC
TRBJ1-2	TRBV11-2	-	-	14	CASSFRLSNYGYTF	TGTGCCAGCAGCTTCCGACTTAGCAACTATGGCTACACCTTC
TRBJ1-6	TRBV29-1	-	once	16	CSVEKSPGDHNSPLHF	TGCAGCGTTGAAAAATCTCCAGGGGATCATAATTCACCCCTCCACTTT
TRBJ1-2	TRBV30	TRBD1	-	12	CAWSTGDYGYTF	TGTGCCTGGAGTACAGGGGACTATGGCTACACCTTC
TRBJ2-7	TRBV6-2/TRBV6-3	TRBD1	once	14	CASSYGTEAAEQYF	TGTGCCAGCAGTTACGGGACAGAGGCCGCGGAGCAGTACTTC
TRBJ1-5	TRBV19	TRBD1	-	15	CASSTSGTGNQPQHF	TGTGCCAGTAGTACCTCCGGGACAGGGAATCAGCCCCAGCATTTT
TRBJ1-1	TRBV5-1	-	-	14	CASSLVPPTTEAFF	TGCGCCAGCAGCTTGGTTCCTCCCACAACTGAAGCTTTCTTT
TRBJ2-7	TRBV30	-	-	15	CAWSVRSLARGEQYF	TGTGCCTGGAGTGTACGGTCCCTAGCTCGTGGCGAGCAGTACTTC
TRBJ2-7	TRBV27	TRBD2	-	14	CASSLGLGEYEQYF	TGTGCCAGCAGTTTAGGACTAGGGGAATACGAGCAGTACTTC
TRBJ2-7	TRBV7-8	-	few	14	CASSLGRFRGEQYF	TGTGCCAGCAGCTTAGGACGCTTCAGAGGCGAGCAGTACTTC
TRBJ2-1	TRBV19	TRBD1	-	15	CASSVGQGVYNEQFF	TGTGCCAGTAGTGTCGGACAGGGGGTTTACAATGAGCAGTTCTTC